Below are 26 T cell receptor beta chains sequenced from a single sample in a study of shared clonotypes between healthy human individuals. Here immunoSEQ multiplex PCR was the method, and the copy in TCRdb shows in-frame clones only, minus some. The profile shows hundreds of thousands of clones, 73% of them singletons. Sequencing input: memory CD4+ T cells sorted from blood. This sample's subset: CD45RA-negative fraction. The source of these receptors is a woman under 40 in good health.

This chain connects TRBV18 to TRBJ1-1; 7 bases match TRBD1. Trimming at V came to 6 bases and at J to 1 base, leaving 5 bases not matched to a gene. Germline CDR1 KGHSH, CDR2 LQKENI. This CDR3 spans 14 amino acids. This CDR3 is CASSGNRGNTEAFF. CDR3 bases: TGTGCCAGCTCGGGGAACAGGGGGAACACTGAAGCTTTCTTT.

V gene TRBV28 combines with J gene TRBJ1-3; D gene uncertain. The CDR3 sequence is 15 residues long. CDR1 and CDR2 from the germline V gene are MDHEN and SYDVKM. V was cut by 6 bases and J by 2 bases, with 14 bases left in between. In DNA, the CDR3 is TGTGCCAGCAGCAATCCCCGGGGAGCTGGAAACACCATATATTTT. Translating gives CASSNPRGAGNTIYF.

The genes are TRBV18 and TRBJ1-5; D is unresolved. CDR1 KGHSH and CDR2 LQKENI come from the germline V gene. Trimming removed 2 bases at V and 0 bases at J, with 14 bases between. This CDR3 spans 17 amino acids. The CDR3 DNA reads as TGTGCCAGCTCACCAACGGCCCCGGTTGATAGCAATCAGCCCCAGCATTTT. Translated: CASSPTAPVDSNQPQHF. The full variable domain, completed using reference TRBV18 and TRBJ1-5, is NAGVMQNPRHLVRRRGQEARLRCSPMKGHSHVYWYRQLPEEGLKFMVYLQKENIIDESGMPKERFSAEFPKEGPSILRIQQVVRGDSAAYFCASSPTAPVDSNQPQHFGDGTRLSIL.

As for this clone: The junction differs from germline at one of its ends, possibly a read error. The V and J genes are TRBV25-1 and TRBJ2-7; 12 bases map to TRBD2. The CDR3 is 14 amino acids. Germline CDR1 is MGHDK and CDR2 is SYGVNS. This chain's CDR3 is CASSESGLAGGPQF. The CDR3 DNA follows: TGTGCCAGCAGTGAATCAGGTCTAGCGGGAGGGCCCCAATTC.

This clone turned up a few times. This chain connects TRBV7-9 to TRBJ1-2, with 12 bases that match TRBD1. This CDR3 has 16 residues. The junction had 12 bases not matched to a gene; V was cut back by 5 bases and J by 8 bases. Germline V gene sequence: CDR1 SEHNR, CDR2 FQNEAQ (reference sequence). The CDR3 reads CASSTTSGQGAGGYTF. Written as DNA, the CDR3 is TGTGCCAGCAGCACGACCTCGGGACAGGGGGCAGGAGGCTACACCTTC.

The chain has TRBV7-9 and TRBJ2-5; weak D call: TRBD2 (5 bases). The germline V gene encodes CDR1 SEHNR and CDR2 FQNEAQ (reference sequence). Trimming took off 5 bases at V and 12 bases at J, with 10 bases between the two ends. This CDR3 has 10 amino acids. The CDR3 DNA reads TGTGCCAGCAGCCCCGGGGTTGAGTACTTC. Translated, it gives CASSPGVEYF.

This clone has more than one count but fewer than ten. In DNA, the CDR3 is TGCGCCAGCAGCACCGGGGGGTCTAGCGGTAGCACAGATACGCAGTATTTT. Translated: CASSTGGSSGSTDTQYF. The genes are TRBV5-1 and TRBJ2-3, with TRBD2 identical over 7 bases. Germline V gene sequence: CDR1 SGHRS, CDR2 YFSETQ. The V segment lost 4 bases and the J segment 0 bases; nucleotides outside the gene matches: 11. CDR3 length: 17 residues. The complete variable domain, with remaining parts taken from reference TRBV5-1 and TRBJ2-3, reads KAGVTQTPRYLIKTRGQQVTLSCSPISGHRSVSWYQQTPGQGLQFLFEYFSETQRNKGNFPGRFSGRQFSNSRSEMNVSTLELGDSALYLCASSTGGSSGSTDTQYFGPGTRLTVL.

The chain carries TRBV10-2 and TRBJ2-7; the D gene is possibly TRBD2 (5 bases). V lost 4 bases and J 4 bases, leaving 8 bases between the germline ends. Germline-derived CDR1 and CDR2 are WSHSY and SAAADI. The CDR3 covers 12 residues. CDR3 DNA: TGCGCCAGCAGTGTCCGGAGGTACGAGCAGTACTTC. Amino acid sequence: CASSVRRYEQYF.

The chain employs TRBV7-9 and TRBJ1-4, with no clear D. The CDR3 is 16 amino acids. Germline lookup yields CDR1 SEHNR and CDR2 FQNEAQ (reference sequence). Deletions cut 4 bases from V and 3 bases from J, with 15 bases between. The CDR3 loop is CASSSGKGGSNEKLFF. DNA of the CDR3: TGTGCCAGCAGCTCCGGAAAGGGAGGATCTAATGAAAAACTGTTTTTT.

The chain couples TRBV5-1 to TRBJ1-2; D ambiguous. The CDR3 extends over 15 amino acids. In germline, CDR1 is SGHRS, CDR2 YFSETQ. The V end lost 4 bases, the J end lost 1 base, and 14 bases lay between the germline ends. The CDR3 region has the DNA TGCGCCAGCAGCCCACCCGAGGGCCTTAACTATGGCTACACCTTC. Encoded protein: CASSPPEGLNYGYTF.

The chain recombines TRBV7-9 with TRBJ1-1; D gene unclear. The CDR3 length is 15 residues. V gave up 1 base and J gave up 1 base, with 10 bases separating them. CDR1 SEHNR and CDR2 FQNEAQ come from the germline V gene (reference sequence). Here the CDR3 reads CASSLGRSGNTEAFF. CDR3 bases: TGTGCCAGCAGCTTAGGGCGCTCGGGGAACACTGAAGCTTTCTTT.

The CDR3 DNA reads as TGTGCCATAGGGACTGGGGCCTACGAGCAGTACTTC. Its translation is CAIGTGAYEQYF. The chain combines TRBV5-4 with TRBJ2-7, with a possible D match to TRBD2 (6 bases). The CDR3 length is 12 residues. The germline CDR1 and CDR2 sequences are SGHNT and YYREEE (reference sequence). V lost 9 bases and J lost 2, with 12 bases in between.

The CDR3 here is CASSAGDHTNEKLFF. In DNA form, the CDR3 reads TGTGCCAGTAGTGCAGGGGACCATACTAATGAAAAACTGTTTTTT. The J gene is TRBJ1-4, the V gene TRBV19; D is perhaps TRBD1 (6 bases). The ends were cut back, 5 bases at V and 2 bases at J, with 12 bases in the middle. CDR3 length equals 15 residues. Germline CDR1 and CDR2: LNHDA and SQIVND (reference sequence).

This clone was seen a handful of times. This rearrangement joins TRBV27 to TRBJ2-4; perhaps D is TRBD1 or TRBD2 (5 bases each). This CDR3 is built from 17 residues. The V end lost 5 bases, the J end lost 1 base, and 18 bases lay between the germline ends. Germline V gives CDR1 MNHEY, CDR2 SMNVEV (reference sequence). The CDR3 loop is CASSTTWDGRAKNIQYF. The DNA of the CDR3 is TGTGCCAGCAGTACCACTTGGGACGGCAGGGCCAAAAACATTCAGTACTTC.

J is TRBJ1-3 and V is TRBV28; TRBD1 might be the D (6 bases). This CDR3 spans 14 amino acids. Trimming took off 7 bases at V and 10 bases at J, with 20 bases between the two ends. CDR1 is MDHEN and CDR2 is SYDVKM in the germline V gene. The CDR3: CASNGGQGLWTIYF. CDR3 sequence (DNA): TGTGCCAGCAATGGGGGGCAGGGCCTTTGGACCATATATTTT.

The chain uses TRBV6-5 and TRBJ2-1; TRBD2 is a possible D gene (5 bases). Germline V gives CDR1 MNHEY, CDR2 SVGAGI. The CDR3 is 12 amino acids. With 5 bases removed from V and 6 bases from J, the gap between germline ends came to 8 bases. Written as DNA, the CDR3 is TGTGCCAGCAGTCCCGCGGGCAATGAGCAGTTCTTC. This translates into CASSPAGNEQFF.

CDR3 DNA: TGCGCCAGCAGCTTGGTTACAGGCTACGAGCAGTACTTC. Protein product: CASSLVTGYEQYF. V gene TRBV5-1 combines with J gene TRBJ2-7; TRBD1 is a possible D gene (5 bases). The length of the CDR3 is 13 residues. The V end lost 0 bases, the J end lost 3 bases, and 7 bases lay between the germline ends. Germline V gene data show CDR1 as SGHRS and CDR2 as YFSETQ. Using reference TRBV5-1 and TRBJ2-7 for the parts outside the CDR3, the full variable domain is KAGVTQTPRYLIKTRGQQVTLSCSPISGHRSVSWYQQTPGQGLQFLFEYFSETQRNKGNFPGRFSGRQFSNSRSEMNVSTLELGDSALYLCASSLVTGYEQYFGPGTRLTVT.

The rearrangement links TRBV4-1 to TRBJ1-2; D call uncertain. Per germline, CDR1 MGHRA and CDR2 YSYEKL. V was pared by 1 base and J by 6 bases, with 12 bases between. The CDR3 length is 14 residues. CDR3 DNA sequence: TGCGCCAGCAGCCAAGTCGTCAGGAGGGATGGCTACACCTTC. Amino acids: CASSQVVRRDGYTF.

This clone has a handful of counts. The V call is TRBV5-4, the J call TRBJ2-7; no definite D call. CDR3 length: 11 amino acids. The V and J ends lost 7 bases and 5 bases respectively, with 10 bases between them. Per germline, CDR1 SGHNT and CDR2 YYREEE (reference sequence). The CDR3 DNA is TGTGCCAGCGGAGTAGTCGACGAGCAGTACTTC. It specifies CASGVVDEQYF.

In this sample, this clone turned up a few times. The CDR3 coding sequence is TGTGCCAGCAGCTTAGCGGGTCCGGGGGGCTACAATGAGCAGTTCTTC. It yields the protein CASSLAGPGGYNEQFF. The V and J genes are TRBV7-7 and TRBJ2-1; 7 nucleotides match TRBD2. V lost 0 bases to trimming and J lost 3 bases; unmatched junction nucleotides: 5. CDR1 and CDR2 (germline): SSHAT, FNYEAQ (reference sequence). The CDR3 extends over 16 amino acids. Complete variable domain (other parts from reference TRBV7-7 and TRBJ2-1): GAGVSQSPRYKVTKRGQDVTLRCDPISSHATLYWYQQALGQGPEFLTYFNYEAQPDKSGLPSDRFSAERPEGSISTLTIQRTEQRDSAMYRCASSLAGPGGYNEQFFGPGTRLTVL.

This clone was seen a few times. This chain links TRBV28 with TRBJ1-5, with 8 bases matching TRBD1. The CDR3 totals 17 residues. V lost 7 bases to trimming and J lost 3 bases; unmatched junction nucleotides: 14. CDR1 and CDR2 from the germline V gene are MDHEN and SYDVKM. This CDR3 is CASNLVGRQGTNQPQHF. CDR3 DNA: TGTGCCAGCAACCTCGTCGGAAGACAGGGGACCAATCAGCCCCAGCATTTT. Full variable domain (remainder filled in from reference TRBV28 and TRBJ1-5): DVKVTQSSRYLVKRTGEKVFLECVQDMDHENMFWYRQDPGLGLRLIYFSYDVKMKEKGDIPEGYSVSREKKERFSLILESASTNQTSMYLCASNLVGRQGTNQPQHFGDGTRLSIL.

In its sample, this clone was seen a few times. The chain uses TRBV28 and TRBJ1-5; 8 bases fit TRBD1. The CDR3 extends over 15 amino acids. V was clipped by 7 bases and J by 6 bases; unmatched bases: 11. Germline V gene sequence: CDR1 MDHEN, CDR2 SYDVKM. The CDR3 loop is CASTLRQGRSQPQHF. CDR3 DNA: TGTGCCAGCACTTTGAGACAGGGGAGGTCTCAGCCCCAGCATTTT.

The rearrangement joins TRBV5-1 to TRBJ2-2, with D perhaps TRBD1 (5 bases). The germline V gene encodes CDR1 SGHRS and CDR2 YFSETQ. Deletions cut 0 bases from V and 5 bases from J, with 11 bases between. The CDR3 totals 15 residues. The CDR3 here is CASSLDQGKTGELFF. The CDR3 DNA reads TGCGCCAGCAGCTTGGATCAGGGAAAAACCGGGGAGCTGTTTTTT.

CDR3 sequence reads: CASSLWAGDIQETQYF. CDR3 DNA: TGTGCCAGCTCTCTTTGGGCAGGGGATATACAAGAGACCCAGTACTTC. This chain connects TRBV28 to TRBJ2-5, with D possibly being TRBD1 (6 bases). Germline CDR1 MDHEN, CDR2 SYDVKM. The V and J ends lost 8 bases and 2 bases respectively, with 21 bases between them. The CDR3 loop spans 16 amino acids.

The chain carries TRBV7-9 and TRBJ1-1; D gene ambiguous. CDR3 length equals 16 residues. V was shortened by 1 base and J by 0 bases, with 12 bases between the two germline ends. CDR1 and CDR2 from the germline V gene are SEHNR and FQNEAQ (reference sequence). The CDR3 loop is CASSLGPGAMNTEAFF. As DNA, the CDR3 is TGTGCCAGCAGCTTAGGCCCAGGAGCCATGAACACTGAAGCTTTCTTT.

The chain links TRBV6-5 to TRBJ1-3; D is undetermined. The germline V and J ends were trimmed by 2 bases and 0 bases, with 8 bases remaining between them. Germline V CDR1 and CDR2: MNHEY, SVGAGI. This CDR3 comprises 15 residues. The CDR3 is CASSYMGSSGNTIYF. CDR3 bases: TGTGCCAGCAGTTACATGGGGAGCTCTGGAAACACCATATATTTT.